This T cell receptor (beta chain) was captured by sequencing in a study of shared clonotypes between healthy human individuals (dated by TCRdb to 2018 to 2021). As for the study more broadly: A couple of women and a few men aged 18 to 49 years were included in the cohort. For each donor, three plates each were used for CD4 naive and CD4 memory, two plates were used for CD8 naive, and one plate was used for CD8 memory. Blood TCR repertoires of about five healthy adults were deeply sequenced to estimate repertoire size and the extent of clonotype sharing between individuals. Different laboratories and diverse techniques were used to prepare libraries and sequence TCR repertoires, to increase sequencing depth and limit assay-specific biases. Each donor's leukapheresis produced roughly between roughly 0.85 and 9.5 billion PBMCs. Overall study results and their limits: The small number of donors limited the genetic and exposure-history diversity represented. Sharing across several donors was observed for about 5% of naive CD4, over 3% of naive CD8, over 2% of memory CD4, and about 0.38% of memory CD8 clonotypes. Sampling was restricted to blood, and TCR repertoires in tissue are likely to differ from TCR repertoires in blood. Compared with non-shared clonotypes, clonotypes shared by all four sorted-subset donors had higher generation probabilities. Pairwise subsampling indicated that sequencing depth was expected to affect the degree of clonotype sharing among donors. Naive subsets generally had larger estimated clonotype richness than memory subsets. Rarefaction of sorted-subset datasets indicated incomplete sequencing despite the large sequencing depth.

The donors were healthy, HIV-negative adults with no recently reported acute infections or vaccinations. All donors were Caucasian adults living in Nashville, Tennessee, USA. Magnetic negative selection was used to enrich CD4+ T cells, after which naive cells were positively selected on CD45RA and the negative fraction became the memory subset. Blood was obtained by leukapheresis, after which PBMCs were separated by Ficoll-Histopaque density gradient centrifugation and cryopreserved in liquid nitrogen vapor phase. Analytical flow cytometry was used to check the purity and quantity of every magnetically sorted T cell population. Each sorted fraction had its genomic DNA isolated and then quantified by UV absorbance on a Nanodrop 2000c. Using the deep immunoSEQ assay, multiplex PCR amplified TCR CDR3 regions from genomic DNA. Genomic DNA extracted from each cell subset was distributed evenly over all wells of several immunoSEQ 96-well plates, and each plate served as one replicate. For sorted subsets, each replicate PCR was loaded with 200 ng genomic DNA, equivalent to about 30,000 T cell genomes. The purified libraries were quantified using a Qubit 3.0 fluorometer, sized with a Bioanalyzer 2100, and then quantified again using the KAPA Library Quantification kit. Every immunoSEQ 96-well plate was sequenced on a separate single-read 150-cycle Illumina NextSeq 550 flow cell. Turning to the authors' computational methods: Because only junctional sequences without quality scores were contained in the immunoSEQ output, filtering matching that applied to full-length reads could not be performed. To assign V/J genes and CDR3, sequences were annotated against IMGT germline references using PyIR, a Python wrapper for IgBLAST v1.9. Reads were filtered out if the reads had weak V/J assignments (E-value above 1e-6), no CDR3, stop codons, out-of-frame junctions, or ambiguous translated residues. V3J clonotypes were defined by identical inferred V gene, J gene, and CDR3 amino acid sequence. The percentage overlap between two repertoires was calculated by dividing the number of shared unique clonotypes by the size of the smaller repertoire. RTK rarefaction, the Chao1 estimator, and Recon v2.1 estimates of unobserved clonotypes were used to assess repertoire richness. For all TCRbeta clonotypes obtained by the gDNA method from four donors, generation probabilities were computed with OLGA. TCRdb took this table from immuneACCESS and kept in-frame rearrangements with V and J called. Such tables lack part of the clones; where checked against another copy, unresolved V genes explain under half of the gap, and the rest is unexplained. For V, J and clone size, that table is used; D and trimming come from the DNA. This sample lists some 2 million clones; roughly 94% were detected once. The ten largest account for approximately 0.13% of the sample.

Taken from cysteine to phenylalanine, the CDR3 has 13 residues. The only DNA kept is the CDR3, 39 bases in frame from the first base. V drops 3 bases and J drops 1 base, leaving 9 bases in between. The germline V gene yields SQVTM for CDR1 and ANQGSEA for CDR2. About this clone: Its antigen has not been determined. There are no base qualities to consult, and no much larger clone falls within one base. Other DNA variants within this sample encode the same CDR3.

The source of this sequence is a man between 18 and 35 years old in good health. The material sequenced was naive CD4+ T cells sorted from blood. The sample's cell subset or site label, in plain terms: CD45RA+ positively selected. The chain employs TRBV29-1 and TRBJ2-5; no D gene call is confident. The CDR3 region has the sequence CSVEKGSQETQYF. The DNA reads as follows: TGCAGCGTTGAGAAGGGCAGCCAAGAGACCCAGTACTTC.